This T cell receptor beta chain was recovered during a study of identical twins. The V and J ends lost 2 bases and 2 bases respectively, with 7 bases between them. The CDR3 totals 15 residues. This clonotype was picked up one time. MiXCR, applied by TCRdb to the 5' RACE reads, yields one record per CDR3 protein. The sample records about 720,000 distinct CDR3 sequences, over 15% being singletons. The sample also formed part of further work on T cells expressing NK-cell markers.

The rearrangement joins TRBV12-3 or TRBV12-4 to TRBJ2-6; unclear D gene. This clonotype originated in a woman aged 18-30 years in good health. The specimen was PBMCs. The CDR3 region has the DNA TGTGCCAGCAGTTTAAAGCTTGCTGGGGCCAACGTCCTGACTTTC. Residues: CASSLKLAGANVLTF.